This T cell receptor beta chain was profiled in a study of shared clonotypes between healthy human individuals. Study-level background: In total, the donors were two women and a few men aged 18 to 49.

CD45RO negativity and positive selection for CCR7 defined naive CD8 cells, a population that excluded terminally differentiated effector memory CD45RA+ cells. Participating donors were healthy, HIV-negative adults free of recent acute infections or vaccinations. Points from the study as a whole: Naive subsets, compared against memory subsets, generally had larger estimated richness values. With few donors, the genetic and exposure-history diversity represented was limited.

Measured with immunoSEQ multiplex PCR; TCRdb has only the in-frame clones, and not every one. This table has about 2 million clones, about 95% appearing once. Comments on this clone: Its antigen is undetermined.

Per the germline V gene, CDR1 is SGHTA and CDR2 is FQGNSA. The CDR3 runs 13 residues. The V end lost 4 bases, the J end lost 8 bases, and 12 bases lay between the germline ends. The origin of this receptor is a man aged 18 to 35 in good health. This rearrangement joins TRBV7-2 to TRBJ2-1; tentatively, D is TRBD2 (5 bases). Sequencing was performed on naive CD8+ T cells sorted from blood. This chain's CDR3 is CASSSGGGDEQFF. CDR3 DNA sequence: TGTGCCAGCAGCTCGGGCGGAGGCGATGAGCAGTTCTTC.